This T cell receptor (beta chain) was identified in a study of blood T cell repertoires in COVID-19 (TCRdb year 2020). For context, the study as a whole: Samples covering the acute and convalescent phases of COVID-19 were provided by collaborators in the United States, Italy and Spain. The material from the prospective study consisted of cDNA or gDNA derived from T cells, B-cell-depleted T cells, or PBMCs. The dataset comprised deeply sampled blood TCRbeta repertoires from subjects exposed to, actively infected with, or recovered from COVID-19. A freely available public database, intended as a resource for researchers studying the immune response to SARS-CoV-2, is where the repertoires were released. The samples were drawn from the first 160 participants of the ongoing ImmuneRACE study and from 950 to 1,500 subjects provided by 6 global collaborators. Nearly every sample came with metadata listing a de-identified subject ID, COVID-19 status, age in years and sex. Where available, HLA class I and class II types were obtained from metadata supplied by the sample provider rather than from assay-based typing.

Participants in the prospective study were enrolled through a virtual design, were aged roughly 18 to 95 years, and lived in roughly 24 United States geographic areas. In the prospective study, cohorts were assigned on the basis of participant-reported clinical history obtained from a screening survey and a study questionnaire. Recovered participants in ImmuneRACE Cohort 3 were defined by two consecutive negative NP/OP PCR tests, clearance by a healthcare professional, or resolution of symptoms. Each participant in the prospective study had whole blood, serum and a nasopharyngeal or oropharyngeal swab collected by mobile phlebotomists. Additional blood draws and questionnaires over an approximately two-month period could optionally be provided by prospective study participants. Before DNA extraction, prospective study blood samples were shipped either frozen or at room temperature. TCRbeta CDR3 regions were amplified from genomic DNA using the immunoSEQ Assay, a bias-controlled multiplex PCR. The source study handled its data this way. The number of nucleated cells in each sample was estimated by amplification of reference gene primers within the assay. Sequence reads were collapsed and filtered to measure the absolute abundance of every unique TCRbeta CDR3 rearrangement. For each sample, productive Simpson clonality was calculated by taking the square root of Simpson's diversity index across productive rearrangements. TCRdb retrieved this table from immuneACCESS and kept in-frame rearrangements only. Not all clones are present; in checked studies, unresolved V genes account for under half, and no reason is known for the remainder. V, J and clone size were drawn from that table, and D and trimming were deduced from the DNA. For this sample there are 200,000 to 250,000 clones; approximately 90% appear just once. About 1.7% of the sample is held by the ten biggest clonotypes.

The CDR3 spans 15 residues, from the cysteine through the phenylalanine. Only CDR3 DNA is held: 45 bases, read in frame from base 1. V is pruned by 5 bases and J by 5 bases, leaving 7 bases of the junction without a gene match. Based on the germline V gene, the CDR1 and CDR2 sequences are SGHAT and FQNNGV. Findings and caveats that apply to the study as a whole: Clinical and demographic metadata were provided uncurated, with the amount varying by source and participant.

On this clone itself: Its antigen is currently not known. No qualities accompany the bases; no much larger clone lies one base away.

The rearrangement combines TRBV11-2 with TRBJ2-5; 11 bases in the middle match TRBD1. This clonotype originated in a man aged 35-49 years who had recovered from COVID-19. Material for sequencing was PBMCs or T cells enriched from blood (not recorded which). The bases read TGTGCCAGCAGCCTAGGACAGGGGGCGTATGAGACCCAGTACTTC. This gives the protein CASSLGQGAYETQYF. The reference TRBV11-2 and TRBJ2-5 proteins fill in what lies around the CDR3, so the full variable domain reads EAGVAQSPRYKIIEKRQSVAFWCNPISGHATLYWYQQILGQGPKLLIQFQNNGVVDDSQLPKDRFSAERLKGVDSTLKIQPAKLEDSAVYLCASSLGQGAYETQYFGPGTRLLVL.